The 9 T cell receptor beta chains below were found in one sample sequenced in a study of PD-1 blockade in mismatch repair-deficient tumors. Produced via immunoSEQ multiplex PCR; TCRdb's table is partial and in-frame only. The sample yields about 68,000 clones, approximately 78% seen once. Sample: peripheral blood, taken 2 weeks after starting pembrolizumab. These receptors were taken from an adult with mismatch repair-deficient cancer.

V gene TRBV6-5 combines with J gene TRBJ2-7; TRBD1 matches at 10 bases. The CDR3 contains 14 residues. The ends lost 2 bases at V and 2 bases at J; junction bases unmatched: 0. Germline CDR1 is MNHEY and CDR2 is SVGAGI. CDR3 residues: CASSYGQGAYEQYF. For the CDR3, the DNA is TGTGCCAGCAGTTACGGACAGGGGGCCTACGAGCAGTACTTC.

This chain joins TRBV5-4 and TRBJ2-1, with D perhaps given as TRBD1 or TRBD2 (5 bases each). Trimming cost V 10 bases and J 0 bases, with 14 bases left between them. This CDR3 is built from 14 residues. Per germline, CDR1 SGHNT and CDR2 YYREEE (reference sequence). CDR3 in amino acids: CACGDASSYNEQFF. In DNA form, the CDR3 reads TGTGCCTGTGGGGACGCTAGCTCCTACAATGAGCAGTTCTTC.

DNA of the CDR3: TGTGCCAGCAGTCCAGGGGGGAGTCTAACTGAAGCTTTCTTT. Translated: CASSPGGSLTEAFF. The chain recombines TRBV27 with TRBJ1-1; 7 bases align to TRBD1. Per the germline V gene, CDR1 is MNHEY and CDR2 is SMNVEV (reference sequence). The trim removed 5 bases at V and 5 bases at J, leaving 8 bases unmatched. This CDR3 comprises 14 residues.

The chain is built from TRBV2 and TRBJ2-1; 13 positions match TRBD2. V gave up 5 bases and J gave up 2 bases; unmatched junction bases: 6. Germline V gene data show CDR1 as SNHLY and CDR2 as FYNNEI. This CDR3 is built from 17 residues. The CDR3 DNA reads as TGTGCCAGCAGTTCGGGACTAGCGGGATGGGCCTACAATGAGCAGTTCTTC. Translating gives CASSSGLAGWAYNEQFF.

V gene TRBV27 combines with J gene TRBJ1-4; no firm D call. CDR3 length: 15 amino acids. Per germline, CDR1 MNHEY and CDR2 SMNVEV (reference sequence). Deletions cut 4 bases from V and 0 bases from J, with 9 bases between. Here the CDR3 reads CASSSNGATNEKLFF. DNA for the CDR3: TGTGCCAGCAGTTCGAACGGCGCAACTAATGAAAAACTGTTTTTT.

Remarks on this clone: The sample holds other DNA sequences that translate to the same CDR3. The chain links TRBV27 to TRBJ2-2; TRBD2 is a possible D gene (6 bases). V gave up 0 bases and J gave up 5 bases, with 7 bases separating them. The CDR3 is 14 amino acids. The germline CDR1 and CDR2 sequences are MNHEY and SMNVEV (reference sequence). The CDR3 region is CASSLSGLTGELFF. DNA of the CDR3: TGTGCCAGCAGTTTATCCGGACTAACCGGGGAGCTGTTTTTT.

The rearrangement links TRBV5-6 to TRBJ2-3, with 13 bases matching TRBD2. In germline, CDR1 is SGHDT, CDR2 YYEEEE. V shed 4 bases and J 2 bases; nucleotides not matched to a gene: 4. There are 16 residues in the CDR3. CDR3 bases: TGTGCCAGCAGCGCGGGACTAGCGGGGACCACAGATACGCAGTATTTT. Residues: CASSAGLAGTTDTQYF.

This chain connects TRBV4-1 to TRBJ2-5, with TRBD1 identical over 10 bases. CDR1 is MGHRA and CDR2 is YSYEKL in the germline V gene. The CDR3 is 16 residues long. V lost 1 base, J lost 5 bases, and 7 bases stayed unmatched. The CDR3 DNA follows: TGCGCCAGCAGCCAAGTTAGACAGGGGGCGCGGGAGACCCAGTACTTC. Translated, it gives CASSQVRQGARETQYF.

This chain links TRBV6-1 with TRBJ2-5; no reliable D call. Germline V gene sequence: CDR1 MNHNS, CDR2 SASEGT. Trimming stripped 8 bases from V and 7 bases from J, with 5 bases between. The CDR3 sequence is 9 residues long. The CDR3 coding sequence is TGTGCCAGCGGATGGACCCAGTACTTC. This gives the protein CASGWTQYF.